One sample yielded the 28 T cell receptor beta chains listed below, sequenced in a study of blood T cell repertoires in COVID-19. The data were produced by immunoSEQ multiplex PCR, yet TCRdb's version contains in-frame clones alone and is incomplete. The data hold around 250,000 clones, with roughly 86% observed a single time. Specimen: peripheral blood. The receptor source for this set is a man between 18 and 29 years old with active or convalescent COVID-19.

The V call is TRBV30, the J call TRBJ1-2; TRBD1 aligns across 11 bases. The CDR3 has 14 residues. Trimming at V came to 3 bases and at J to 4 bases, leaving 4 bases not matched to a gene. CDR1 GTSNPN and CDR2 SVGIG come from the germline V gene (reference sequence). The CDR3 reads CAWRDRGRFYGYTF. CDR3 nucleotides: TGTGCCTGGAGGGACAGGGGGCGGTTCTATGGCTACACCTTC.

CDR3 DNA sequence: TGTGCCACCAGTACGACAACCGGGACAGGGGGAGAAAAACTGTTTTTT. The encoded protein is CATSTTTGTGGEKLFF. The V call is TRBV15, the J call TRBJ1-4; 11 bases line up with TRBD1. The V and J ends lost 6 bases and 8 bases, in that order; junction bases with no gene match: 11. Germline lookup yields CDR1 LNHNV and CDR2 YYDKDF (reference sequence). The CDR3 consists of 16 residues.

The chain employs TRBV5-4 and TRBJ1-3; 8 positions agree with TRBD1. The CDR3 contains 15 residues. Trimming cost V 3 bases and J 4 bases; bases outside gene matches: 6. Germline CDR1 SGHNT, CDR2 YYREEE (reference sequence). The CDR3 DNA reads TGTGCCAGCAGCTCCCAGGGGGCTTCAGGAAACACCATATATTTT. Translated: CASSSQGASGNTIYF.

This rearrangement joins TRBV10-3 to TRBJ2-2; D is possibly TRBD1 (5 bases). The V end lost 4 bases, the J end lost 3 bases, and 12 bases lay between the germline ends. This CDR3 region has 15 residues. The V gene's germline CDR1 is ENHRY and CDR2 SYGVKD. The CDR3 region has the DNA TGTGCCATCAGTGTGGCAGGGCCGGACACCGGGGAGCTGTTTTTT. The encoded protein is CAISVAGPDTGELFF.

This sequence joins TRBV11-2 and TRBJ2-1, with TRBD2 as a possible D gene (6 bases). Germline CDR1 reads SGHAT; CDR2 reads FQNNGV. Trimming took 8 bases from V and 0 from J, leaving 17 bases between them. The CDR3 has 16 residues. The CDR3 DNA sequence: TGTGCCAGCGGCGGCCTCGGGGGATACTCCTACAATGAGCAGTTCTTC. The encoded protein is CASGGLGGYSYNEQFF.

This clone was seen just once. This chain connects TRBV7-9 to TRBJ1-1; D unresolved. Germline loops: CDR1 SEHNR, CDR2 FQNEAQ (reference sequence). This CDR3 has 12 residues. V lost 5 bases and J lost 5, with 9 bases in between. CDR3 sequence reads: CASSPDWTEAFF. The CDR3 region has the DNA TGTGCCAGCAGCCCAGATTGGACTGAAGCTTTCTTT.

The chain is built from TRBV6-5 and TRBJ1-5; weak D call: TRBD1 (6 bases). The germline CDR1 and CDR2 sequences are MNHEY and SVGAGI. The CDR3 extends over 15 amino acids. Deletions cut 5 bases from V and 6 bases from J, with 17 bases between. Here the CDR3 reads CASSPVGGHSQPQHF. Here the CDR3 DNA reads TGTGCCAGCAGTCCGGTGGGGGGGCATAGTCAGCCCCAGCATTTT.

This rearrangement joins TRBV9 to TRBJ1-3, with a weak D call TRBD1 (6 bases). V dropped 0 bases and J dropped 8 bases, with 12 bases sitting between them. The germline V gene encodes CDR1 SGDLS and CDR2 YYNGEE. The CDR3 runs 14 residues. The chain's CDR3 is CASSVEGVGDTIYF. Written as DNA, the CDR3 is TGTGCCAGCAGCGTAGAGGGGGTAGGGGACACCATATATTTT.

The rearrangement joins TRBV29-1 to TRBJ2-7; TRBD2 matches 7 bases. The CDR3 has 12 residues. Germline values: CDR1 SQVTM, CDR2 ANQGSEA. The V segment lost 6 bases and the J segment 6 bases; nucleotides outside the gene matches: 8. CDR3 nucleotides: TGCAGCGTGGGGAGGGGTAAGGTCGAGCAGTACTTC. It is translated as CSVGRGKVEQYF.

V gene TRBV3-1 (or the pseudogene TRBV3-2) combines with J gene TRBJ1-1; perhaps TRBD1 as D (6 bases). Trimming shortened V by 0 bases and J by 11 bases, and 13 bases separated the two germline ends. The germline gives CDR1 LGHDT, CDR2 YNNKEL (reference sequence). The length of the CDR3 is 13 residues. The CDR3 coding sequence is TGTGCCAGCAGCCAAGAATTCAGGGGCCGGGCTTTCTTT. Protein: CASSQEFRGRAFF.

The chain couples TRBV12-3 or TRBV12-4 to TRBJ1-5; D unclear. The V end was cut by 8 bases, the J end by 2 bases, with 10 bases between. The CDR3 totals 13 residues. DNA for the CDR3: TGTGCCAGCTCACAACAGCGCAATCAGCCCCAGCATTTT. Translation gives CASSQQRNQPQHF.

This chain joins TRBV10-1 and TRBJ2-3; D is unclear. Germline V CDR1 and CDR2: WNHNN, SYGVQD (reference sequence). The germline V and J ends were trimmed by 6 bases and 2 bases, with 15 bases remaining between them. The CDR3 loop spans 15 amino acids. The CDR3 sequence is CASSDQWRPTDTQYF. The DNA of the CDR3 is TGCGCCAGCAGCGATCAGTGGCGGCCCACAGATACGCAGTATTTT.

This clone showed up just a few times. The chain has TRBV29-1 and TRBJ2-1; a possible D gene is TRBD2 (5 bases). The germline V and J ends were trimmed by 5 bases and 9 bases, with 20 bases remaining between them. Germline loops: CDR1 SQVTM, CDR2 ANQGSEA. The CDR3 totals 14 residues. CDR3 residues: CSVQPGIKPSEQFF. Here the CDR3 DNA reads TGCAGCGTTCAACCGGGAATTAAACCCAGTGAGCAGTTCTTC.

This chain joins TRBV29-1 and TRBJ2-5; D unclear. V was cut by 3 bases and J by 5 bases, with 13 bases left in between. The CDR3 runs to 13 residues. The germline gives CDR1 SQVTM, CDR2 ANQGSEA. The CDR3 DNA follows: TGCAGCGTTGATTATGTGGTGAGGGAGACCCAGTACTTC. It specifies CSVDYVVRETQYF.

The chain carries TRBV30 and TRBJ2-7, with D hard to call. V lost 4 bases and J 0 bases, leaving 13 bases between the germline ends. Germline V gene lookup returns CDR1 GTSNPN and CDR2 SVGIG (reference sequence). CDR3 length equals 14 residues. The CDR3 loop reads CAWNPQRFSYEQYF. In nucleotides, the CDR3 is TGTGCCTGGAACCCCCAACGGTTCTCCTACGAGCAGTACTTC.

The chain employs TRBV5-1 and TRBJ1-3, with D unclear. The germline V gene encodes CDR1 SGHRS and CDR2 YFSETQ. The CDR3 has 16 residues. V gave up 6 bases and J gave up 2 bases, with 18 bases separating them. The CDR3 reads CASKISPGEAGNTIYF. The DNA of the CDR3 is TGCGCCAGCAAAATAAGTCCCGGGGAGGCTGGAAACACCATATATTTT.

The chain recombines TRBV18 with TRBJ1-2; 7 bases are shared with TRBD1. CDR1 and CDR2 (germline): KGHSH, LQKENI. This CDR3 comprises 15 residues. V gave up 3 bases and J gave up 3 bases; unmatched junction bases: 7. The CDR3 region is CASSPRTGGDYGYTF. In nucleotides, the CDR3 is TGTGCCAGCTCACCCAGGACAGGAGGGGACTATGGCTACACCTTC.

The V gene is TRBV30, the J gene TRBJ2-7; 8 bases match TRBD1. Trimming removed 5 bases from V and 1 base from J; junction bases left unmatched: 4. Per the germline V gene, CDR1 is GTSNPN and CDR2 is SVGIG (reference sequence). CDR3 length: 13 residues. In DNA form, the CDR3 reads TGTGCCTGGGCGAGACAGGGGTCCTACGAGCAGTACTTC. Protein sequence: CAWARQGSYEQYF.

The chain uses TRBV6-1 and TRBJ2-5; no clear D. CDR1 and CDR2 from the germline V gene are MNHNS and SASEGT. The CDR3 is made up of 17 amino acids. Trimming removed 4 bases from V and 3 bases from J, with 21 bases in between. CDR3 bases: TGTGCCAGCAGTGTACACCCCCCCTGGCAGAACAAAGAGACCCAGTACTTC. Its protein product is CASSVHPPWQNKETQYF.

The V gene is TRBV3-1 (or the pseudogene TRBV3-2), the J gene TRBJ1-2, with D unresolved. The CDR3 loop spans 14 amino acids. Germline CDR1 and CDR2: LGHDT and YNNKEL (reference sequence). Between the trimmed V and J ends, which lost 4 bases and 2 bases, there was a span of 11 bases. The CDR3 bases are TGTGCCAGCAGCCCCGGAGGGCAAAACTATGGCTACACCTTC. Translating it yields CASSPGGQNYGYTF.

This rearrangement joins TRBV5-4 to TRBJ1-2; the D gene is possibly TRBD1 (5 bases). CDR1 is SGHNT and CDR2 is YYREEE in the germline V gene (reference sequence). The germline V and J ends were trimmed by 2 bases and 5 bases, with 13 bases remaining between them. The CDR3 is 14 residues long. CDR3 loop: CASSLPGTGYGYTF. As DNA, the CDR3 is TGTGCCAGCAGCTTACCAGGGACTGGGTATGGCTACACCTTC. The full variable domain, rest sourced from reference TRBV5-4 and TRBJ1-2, is ETGVTQSPTHLIKTRGQQVTLRCSSQSGHNTVSWYQQALGQGPQFIFQYYREEENGRGNFPPRFSGLQFPNYSSELNVNALELDDSALYLCASSLPGTGYGYTFGSGTRLTVV.

The V gene is TRBV6-2 or TRBV6-3, the J gene TRBJ1-5, with D unclear. Deletions cut 0 bases from V and 6 bases from J, with 15 bases between. Germline lookup yields CDR1 MNHEY and CDR2 SVGEGT. The CDR3 sequence is 16 residues long. The CDR3 DNA is TGTGCCAGCAGTTACTCGGCGGTAAGAGGCGGTCAGCCCCAGCATTTT. Its translation: CASSYSAVRGGQPQHF.

V and J are TRBV5-5 and TRBJ1-3; D might be TRBD1 (5 bases). CDR3 length: 15 amino acids. Trimming pared 4 bases from V and 0 bases from J, leaving 11 bases between. Germline V gene lookup returns CDR1 SGHKS and CDR2 YYEKEE (reference sequence). CDR3 protein: CASSRTPSSGNTIYF. Written as DNA, the CDR3 is TGTGCCAGCAGCCGGACACCTAGCTCTGGAAACACCATATATTTT.

This sequence joins TRBV5-1 and TRBJ1-1, with D unresolved. CDR3 size: 15 residues. V was pared by 0 bases and J by 0 bases, with 9 bases between. CDR1 and CDR2 (germline): SGHRS, YFSETQ. The CDR3 DNA follows: TGCGCCAGCAGCTTGGAAGGTAGCATGAACACTGAAGCTTTCTTT. Translated: CASSLEGSMNTEAFF.

The chain couples TRBV11-3 to TRBJ2-3; 9 nucleotides match TRBD2. After removal of 8 bases from V and 5 bases from J, the junction contained 17 bases not matched to a gene. CDR3 length: 17 residues. The germline gives CDR1 SGHNT, CDR2 YENEEA. CDR3 DNA: TGTGCCAGCCGCCATAGGTTAGCGGGAGTTGATAAAGATACGCAGTATTTT. Translated, it gives CASRHRLAGVDKDTQYF.

V usage is TRBV6-2 or TRBV6-3 and J usage is TRBJ1-2, with D possibly being TRBD1 (6 bases). The CDR3 runs to 17 residues. The germline CDR1 and CDR2 sequences are MNHEY and SVGEGT. V was cut by 4 bases and J by 3 bases, with 21 bases left in between. CDR3 amino acids: CASSSHPSRGADYGYTF. The CDR3 coding sequence is TGTGCCAGCAGTTCCCACCCTTCCCGGGGGGCGGACTATGGCTACACCTTC.

This chain joins TRBV28 and TRBJ1-4; 7 bases line up with TRBD1. The CDR3 loop spans 14 amino acids. Trimming took 5 bases from V and 6 from J; bases not matched to a gene: 6. Germline CDR1 and CDR2: MDHEN and SYDVKM. This chain's CDR3 is CASSRDSRYEKLFF. The CDR3 DNA reads TGTGCCAGCAGTAGGGACAGCCGCTATGAAAAACTGTTTTTT.

The chain employs TRBV18 and TRBJ2-7, with D maybe TRBD2 (5 bases). The CDR3 is 13 residues long. V lost 6 bases, J lost 0 bases, and 9 bases lay in between. Germline V lookup: CDR1 KGHSH, CDR2 LQKENI. This CDR3 is CASSIGSSYEQYF. In DNA, the CDR3 is TGTGCCAGCTCGATAGGGAGCTCCTACGAGCAGTACTTC.